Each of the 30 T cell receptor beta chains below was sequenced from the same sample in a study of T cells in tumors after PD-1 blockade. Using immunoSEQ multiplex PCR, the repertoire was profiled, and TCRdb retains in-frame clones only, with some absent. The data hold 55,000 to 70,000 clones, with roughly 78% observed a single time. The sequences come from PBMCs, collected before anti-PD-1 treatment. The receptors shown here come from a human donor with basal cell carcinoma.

This chain's CDR3 is CASSFDSGNTIYF. The CDR3 DNA reads as TGTGCCAGCAGTTTCGACTCTGGAAACACCATATATTTT. The genes are TRBV12-3 or TRBV12-4 and TRBJ1-3; D is uncertain. This CDR3 region has 13 residues. Trimming took 3 bases from V and 0 from J, leaving 3 bases between them.

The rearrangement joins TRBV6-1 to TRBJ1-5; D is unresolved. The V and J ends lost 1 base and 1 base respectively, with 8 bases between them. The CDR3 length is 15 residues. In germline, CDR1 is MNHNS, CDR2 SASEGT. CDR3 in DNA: TGTGCCAGCAGTGAAGGGGGAGGCAGCAATCAGCCCCAGCATTTT. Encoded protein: CASSEGGGSNQPQHF.

This CDR3 reads CASSGQGRGTEAFF. The CDR3, as DNA: TGTGCCAGCAGCGGACAGGGACGGGGCACTGAAGCTTTCTTT. The V and J genes are TRBV14 and TRBJ1-1; 8 bases agree with TRBD1. This CDR3 is 14 amino acids long. Germline CDR1 and CDR2: SGHDN and FVKESK. Losses at the gene ends were 5 bases for V and 4 bases for J; bases not matched to a gene: 6.

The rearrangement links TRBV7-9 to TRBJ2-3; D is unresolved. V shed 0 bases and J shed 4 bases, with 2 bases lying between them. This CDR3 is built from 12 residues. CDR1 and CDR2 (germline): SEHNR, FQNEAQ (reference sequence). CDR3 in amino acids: CASSLASDTQYF. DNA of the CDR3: TGTGCCAGCAGCTTAGCGTCAGATACGCAGTATTTT.

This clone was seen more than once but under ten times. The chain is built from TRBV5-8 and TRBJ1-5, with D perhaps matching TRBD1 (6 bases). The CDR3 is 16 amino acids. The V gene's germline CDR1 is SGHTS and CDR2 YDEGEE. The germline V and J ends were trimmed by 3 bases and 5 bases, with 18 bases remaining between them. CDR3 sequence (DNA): TGTGCCAGCAGCTCCCCCCCGGGGGGGCCGGATCAGCCCCAGCATTTT. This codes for CASSSPPGGPDQPQHF.

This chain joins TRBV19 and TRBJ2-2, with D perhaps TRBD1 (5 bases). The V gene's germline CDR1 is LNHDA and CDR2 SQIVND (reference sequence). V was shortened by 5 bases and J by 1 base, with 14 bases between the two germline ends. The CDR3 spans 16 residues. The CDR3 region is CASSEFVGENTGELFF. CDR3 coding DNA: TGTGCCAGTAGTGAGTTTGTAGGGGAGAACACCGGGGAGCTGTTTTTT.

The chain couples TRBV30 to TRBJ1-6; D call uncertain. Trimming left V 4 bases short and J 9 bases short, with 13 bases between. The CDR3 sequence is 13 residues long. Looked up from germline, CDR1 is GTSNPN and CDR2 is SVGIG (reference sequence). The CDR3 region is CAWTQEGSSPLHF. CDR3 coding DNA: TGTGCCTGGACCCAGGAGGGCAGTTCACCCCTCCACTTT.

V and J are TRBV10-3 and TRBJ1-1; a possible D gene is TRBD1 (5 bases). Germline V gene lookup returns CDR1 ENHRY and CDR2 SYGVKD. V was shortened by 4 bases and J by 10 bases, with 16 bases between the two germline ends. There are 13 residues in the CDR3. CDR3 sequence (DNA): TGTGCCATCAGTGCGGGACCAGGGATGTCAGCTTTCTTT. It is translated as CAISAGPGMSAFF.

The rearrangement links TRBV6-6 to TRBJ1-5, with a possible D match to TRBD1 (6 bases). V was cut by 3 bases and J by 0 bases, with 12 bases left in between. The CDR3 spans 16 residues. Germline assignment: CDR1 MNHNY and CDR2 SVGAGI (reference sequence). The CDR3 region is CASSYSPDSSNQPQHF. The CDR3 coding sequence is TGTGCCAGCAGTTATTCGCCGGACAGTAGCAATCAGCCCCAGCATTTT.

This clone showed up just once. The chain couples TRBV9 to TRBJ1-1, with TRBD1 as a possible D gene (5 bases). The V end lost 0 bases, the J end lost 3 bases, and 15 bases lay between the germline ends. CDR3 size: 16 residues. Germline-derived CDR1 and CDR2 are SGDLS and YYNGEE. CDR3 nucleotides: TGTGCCAGCAGCGTAGGGATACGGTTAGGGGACACTGAAGCTTTCTTT. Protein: CASSVGIRLGDTEAFF.

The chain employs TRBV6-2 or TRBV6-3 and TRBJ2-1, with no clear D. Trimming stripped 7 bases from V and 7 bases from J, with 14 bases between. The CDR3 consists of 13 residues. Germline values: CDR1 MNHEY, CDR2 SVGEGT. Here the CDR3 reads CASTPLGLNEQFF. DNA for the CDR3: TGTGCCAGCACCCCTCTAGGTTTGAATGAGCAGTTCTTC.

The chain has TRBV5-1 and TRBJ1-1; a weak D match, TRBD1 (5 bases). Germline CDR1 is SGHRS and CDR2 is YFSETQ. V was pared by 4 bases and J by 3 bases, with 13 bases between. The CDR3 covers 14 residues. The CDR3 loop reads CASSRDGTDTEAFF. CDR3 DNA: TGCGCCAGCAGCAGAGACGGGACGGACACTGAAGCTTTCTTT.

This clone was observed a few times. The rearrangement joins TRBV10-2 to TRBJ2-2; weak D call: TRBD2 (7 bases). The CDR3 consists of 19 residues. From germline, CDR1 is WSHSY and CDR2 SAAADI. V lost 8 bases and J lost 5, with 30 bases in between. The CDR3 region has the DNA TGCGCCAGCTTAGGGTCTAGCGGATCGACGCGCCAGGGGACCGGGGAGCTGTTTTTT. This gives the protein CASLGSSGSTRQGTGELFF.

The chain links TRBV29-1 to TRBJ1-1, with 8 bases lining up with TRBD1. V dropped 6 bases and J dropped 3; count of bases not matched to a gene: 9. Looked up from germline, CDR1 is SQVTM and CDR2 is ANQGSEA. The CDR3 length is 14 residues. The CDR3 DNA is TGCAGCGTAAGCGACAGGGGCTGGCACACTGAAGCTTTCTTT. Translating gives CSVSDRGWHTEAFF.

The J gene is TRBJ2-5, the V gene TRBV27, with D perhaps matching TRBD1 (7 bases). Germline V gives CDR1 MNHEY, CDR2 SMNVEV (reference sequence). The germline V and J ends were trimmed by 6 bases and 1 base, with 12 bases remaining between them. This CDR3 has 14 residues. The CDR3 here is CASSAGGLQETQYF. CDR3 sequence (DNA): TGTGCCAGCAGCGCAGGGGGACTCCAAGAGACCCAGTACTTC.

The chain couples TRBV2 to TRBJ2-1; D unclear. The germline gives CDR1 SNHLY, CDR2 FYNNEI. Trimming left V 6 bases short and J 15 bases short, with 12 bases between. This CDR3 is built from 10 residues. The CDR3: CASRTVRRFF. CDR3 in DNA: TGTGCCAGCAGGACCGTCCGACGGTTCTTC.

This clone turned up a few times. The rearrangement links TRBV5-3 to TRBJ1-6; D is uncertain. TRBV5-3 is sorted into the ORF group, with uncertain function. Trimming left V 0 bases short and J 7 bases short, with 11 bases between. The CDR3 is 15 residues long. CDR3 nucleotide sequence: TGTGCCAGAAGCTTGGCTCTGGGCCGAAATTCACCCCTCCACTTT. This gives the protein CARSLALGRNSPLHF.

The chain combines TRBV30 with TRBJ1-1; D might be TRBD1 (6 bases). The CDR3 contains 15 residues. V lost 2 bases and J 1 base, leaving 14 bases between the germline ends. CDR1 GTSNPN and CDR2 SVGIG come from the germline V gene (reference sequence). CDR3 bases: TGTGCCTGGAGTTCTTCGGGACACTCGAACACTGAAGCTTTCTTT. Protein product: CAWSSSGHSNTEAFF.

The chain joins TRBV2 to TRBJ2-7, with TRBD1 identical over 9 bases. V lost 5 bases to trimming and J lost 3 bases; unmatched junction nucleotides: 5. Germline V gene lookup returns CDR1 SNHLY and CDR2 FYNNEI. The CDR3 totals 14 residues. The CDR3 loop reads CASSPLGQGYEQYF. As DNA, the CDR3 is TGTGCCAGCAGTCCTCTGGGACAGGGCTACGAGCAGTACTTC. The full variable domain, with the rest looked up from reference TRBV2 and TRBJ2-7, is EPEVTQTPSHQVTQMGQEVILRCVPISNHLYFYWYRQILGQKVEFLVSFYNNEISEKSEIFDDQFSVERPDGSNFTLKIRSTKLEDSAMYFCASSPLGQGYEQYFGPGTRLTVT.

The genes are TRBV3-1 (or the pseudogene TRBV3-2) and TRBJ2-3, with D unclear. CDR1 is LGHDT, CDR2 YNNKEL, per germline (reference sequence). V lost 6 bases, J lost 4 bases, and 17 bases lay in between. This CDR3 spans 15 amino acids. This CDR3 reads CASSWNVVAPDTQYF. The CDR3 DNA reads TGTGCCAGCAGTTGGAATGTTGTAGCCCCAGATACGCAGTATTTT.

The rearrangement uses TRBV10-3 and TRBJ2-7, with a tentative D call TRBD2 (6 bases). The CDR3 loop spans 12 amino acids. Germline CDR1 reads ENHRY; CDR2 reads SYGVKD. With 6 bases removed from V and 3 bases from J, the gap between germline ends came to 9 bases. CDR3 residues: CAIRRGDYEQYF. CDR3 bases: TGTGCCATCAGGCGGGGTGACTACGAGCAGTACTTC.

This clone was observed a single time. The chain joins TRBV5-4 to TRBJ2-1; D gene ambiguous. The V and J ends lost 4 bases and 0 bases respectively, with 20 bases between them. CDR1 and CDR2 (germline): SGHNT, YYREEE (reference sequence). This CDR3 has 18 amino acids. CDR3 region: CASSPGGIDTSSYNEQFF. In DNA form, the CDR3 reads TGTGCCAGCAGCCCCGGTGGCATAGATACGAGCTCCTACAATGAGCAGTTCTTC.

The CDR3 is CASSVETPSPQFF. CDR3 in DNA: TGTGCCAGCAGCGTAGAGACGCCGTCTCCCCAGTTCTTC. The chain uses TRBV9 and TRBJ2-1; D uncertain. Germline lookup yields CDR1 SGDLS and CDR2 YYNGEE. Between the trimmed V and J ends, which lost 0 bases and 13 bases, there was a span of 14 bases. The CDR3 is 13 amino acids.

CDR3 bases: TGTGCTAGTGGTACATATAATACAGATACGCAGTATTTT. Protein product: CASGTYNTDTQYF. This chain joins TRBV12-5 and TRBJ2-3; D is uncertain. CDR3 length: 13 amino acids. Germline CDR1 LGHNT, CDR2 FRNRAP. The germline V and J ends were trimmed by 5 bases and 3 bases, with 9 bases remaining between them.

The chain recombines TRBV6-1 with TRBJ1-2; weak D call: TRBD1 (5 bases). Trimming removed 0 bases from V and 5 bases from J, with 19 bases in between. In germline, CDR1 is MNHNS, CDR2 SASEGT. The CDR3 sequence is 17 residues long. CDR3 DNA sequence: TGTGCCAGCAGTGAAGCGGGGAGGGGTTTTAAAAGTTATGGCTACACCTTC. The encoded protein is CASSEAGRGFKSYGYTF.

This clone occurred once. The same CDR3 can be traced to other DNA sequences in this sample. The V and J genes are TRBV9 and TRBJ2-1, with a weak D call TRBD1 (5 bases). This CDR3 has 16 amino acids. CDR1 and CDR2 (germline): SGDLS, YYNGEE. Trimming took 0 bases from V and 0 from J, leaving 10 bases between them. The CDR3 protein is CASSVGAGFSYNEQFF. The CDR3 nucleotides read TGTGCCAGCAGCGTAGGGGCAGGGTTCTCCTACAATGAGCAGTTCTTC. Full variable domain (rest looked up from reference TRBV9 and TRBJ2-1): DSGVTQTPKHLITATGQRVTLRCSPRSGDLSVYWYQQSLDQGLQFLIQYYNGEERAKGNILERFSAQQFPDLHSELNLSSLELGDSALYFCASSVGAGFSYNEQFFGPGTRLTVL.

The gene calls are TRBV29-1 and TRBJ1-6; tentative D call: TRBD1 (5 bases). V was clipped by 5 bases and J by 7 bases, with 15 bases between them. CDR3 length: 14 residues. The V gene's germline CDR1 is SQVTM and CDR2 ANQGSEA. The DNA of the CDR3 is TGCAGCGTTAGGCCGGGGGGACGGAATTCACCCCTCCACTTT. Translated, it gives CSVRPGGRNSPLHF.

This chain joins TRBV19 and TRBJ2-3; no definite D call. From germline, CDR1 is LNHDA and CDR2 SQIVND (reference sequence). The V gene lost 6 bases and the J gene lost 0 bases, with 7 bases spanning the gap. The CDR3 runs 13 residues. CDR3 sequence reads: CASSLTSTDTQYF. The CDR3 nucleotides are TGTGCCAGTAGCCTGACGAGCACAGATACGCAGTATTTT.

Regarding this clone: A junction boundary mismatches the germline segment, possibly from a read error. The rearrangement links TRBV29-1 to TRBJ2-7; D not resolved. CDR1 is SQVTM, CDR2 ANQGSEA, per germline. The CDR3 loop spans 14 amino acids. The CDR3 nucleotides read TGCAGCGTTGAAGTGCAGTTAAACTCCTACGGGCAGTACTTC. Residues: CSVEVQLNSYGQYF.

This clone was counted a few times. CDR3 loop: CAWSKILNQPQHF. The CDR3 DNA follows: TGTGCCTGGAGTAAGATTCTCAATCAGCCCCAGCATTTT. The rearrangement uses TRBV30 and TRBJ1-5; D is unresolved. This CDR3 region has 13 residues. V lost 2 bases to trimming and J lost 3 bases, with 8 bases between them. Germline V gene lookup returns CDR1 GTSNPN and CDR2 SVGIG (reference sequence).